Below are 3 T cell receptor beta chains sequenced from a single sample in a study of CD8 T cells in Susac syndrome. After extraction with the RNeasy kit, 0.5 to 1 ug of the RNA was reverse transcribed using random hexamers. TCRdb recomputed calls from the immunoSEQ multiplex PCR reads with MiXCR, one row per CDR3 protein. The table has around 180,000 distinct CDR3 sequences, approximately 94% seen once. Sequencing was done on a sample of CD4+ T cells from PBMCs. Every receptor here comes from a human donor with multiple sclerosis.

The V gene is TRBV3-1, the J gene TRBJ1-1; the D gene is possibly TRBD1 (5 bases). The CDR3 spans 15 residues. V was shortened by 5 bases and J by 0 bases, with 13 bases between the two germline ends. Germline lookup yields CDR1 LGHDT and CDR2 YNNKEL (reference sequence). The CDR3: CASSSSGTMNTEAFF. CDR3 sequence (DNA): TGTGCCAGCAGCTCATCTGGGACTATGAACACTGAAGCTTTCTTT.

The chain has TRBV5-6 and TRBJ2-2, with TRBD2 identical over 9 bases. The length of the CDR3 is 14 residues. Germline CDR1 is SGHDT and CDR2 is YYEEEE. V gave up 6 bases and J gave up 5 bases; unmatched junction bases: 5. The DNA of the CDR3 is TGTGCCAGCATGGTGCTAGCGGGGACCGGGGAGCTGTTTTTT. Its translation: CASMVLAGTGELFF.

The V gene is TRBV6-5, the J gene TRBJ1-4, with 7 bases that match TRBD1. This CDR3 has 15 amino acids. With 0 bases clipped from V and 4 bases from J, the junction kept 2 bases outside the gene matches. In germline, CDR1 is MNHEY, CDR2 SVGAGI. This CDR3 reads CASSYSTGDNEKLFF. DNA for the CDR3: TGTGCCAGCAGTTACTCCACAGGGGATAATGAAAAACTGTTTTTT.